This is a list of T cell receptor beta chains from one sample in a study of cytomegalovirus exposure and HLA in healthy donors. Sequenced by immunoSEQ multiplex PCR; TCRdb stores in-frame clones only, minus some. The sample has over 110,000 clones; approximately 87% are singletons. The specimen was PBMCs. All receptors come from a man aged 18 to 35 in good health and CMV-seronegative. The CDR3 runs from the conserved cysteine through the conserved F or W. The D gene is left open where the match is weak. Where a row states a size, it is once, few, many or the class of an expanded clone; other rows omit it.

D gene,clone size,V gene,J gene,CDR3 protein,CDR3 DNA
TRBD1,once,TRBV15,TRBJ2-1,CATSRTGDRRYNEQFF,TGTGCCACCAGCAGGACCGGGGACAGGCGCTACAATGAGCAGTTCTTC
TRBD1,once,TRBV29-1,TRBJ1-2,CSVGDRGDGYTF,TGCAGCGTCGGGGACAGGGGAGATGGCTACACCTTC
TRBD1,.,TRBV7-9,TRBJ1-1,CASSLAAGNRGWGAFF,TGTGCCAGCAGCTTAGCCGCGGGGAACAGGGGGTGGGGAGCTTTCTTT
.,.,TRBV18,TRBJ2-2,CASSKDAGSTGELFF,TGTGCCAGCTCTAAGGACGCGGGGAGCACCGGGGAGCTGTTTTTT
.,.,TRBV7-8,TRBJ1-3,CASSLEDTARVNTIYF,TGTGCCAGCAGCTTAGAAGACACGGCCAGGGTGAACACCATATATTTT
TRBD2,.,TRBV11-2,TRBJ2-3,CASTGGAGDTQYF,TGTGCCAGCACCGGGGGGGCGGGGGATACGCAGTATTTT
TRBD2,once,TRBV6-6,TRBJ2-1,CASTLSGPYNEQFF,TGTGCCAGCACCCTTAGCGGGCCCTACAATGAGCAGTTCTTC
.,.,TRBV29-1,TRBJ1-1,CSVNRYTEAFF,TGCAGCGTGAACAGGTACACTGAAGCTTTCTTT
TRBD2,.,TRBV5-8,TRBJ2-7,CASSLFLAGAREQYF,TGTGCCAGCAGCTTGTTTCTAGCGGGAGCGAGGGAGCAGTACTTC
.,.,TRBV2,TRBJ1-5,CASSEWRVTNNQPQHF,TGTGCCAGCAGTGAGTGGCGGGTTACCAACAATCAGCCCCAGCATTTT
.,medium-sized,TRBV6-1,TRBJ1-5,CASSEAPGGNQPQHF,TGTGCCAGCAGTGAAGCGCCAGGAGGAAATCAGCCCCAGCATTTT
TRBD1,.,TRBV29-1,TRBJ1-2,CSANADRDYGYTF,TGCAGCGCTAATGCGGACAGGGACTATGGCTACACCTTC
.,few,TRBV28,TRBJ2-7,CASSLGGEQYF,TGTGCCAGCAGTTTGGGGGGCGAGCAGTACTTC
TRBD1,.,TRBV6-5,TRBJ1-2,CASNFFRGNYGYTF,TGTGCCAGCAATTTCTTCAGGGGGAACTATGGCTACACCTTC
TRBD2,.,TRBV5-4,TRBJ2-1,CASRTGLAASSYNEQFF,TGTGCCAGCAGAACGGGACTAGCCGCGAGCTCCTACAATGAGCAGTTCTTC
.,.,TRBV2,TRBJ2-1,CASTLTASPNEQFF,TGTGCCAGCACCCTAACGGCTAGCCCCAATGAGCAGTTCTTC
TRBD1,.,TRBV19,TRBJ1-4,CASSIRPLWTGSNEKLFF,TGTGCCAGTAGTATTCGTCCCCTCTGGACAGGCTCTAATGAAAAACTGTTTTTT
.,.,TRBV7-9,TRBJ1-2,CASSLYQRDYGYTF,TGTGCCAGCAGCTTGTACCAACGCGACTATGGCTACACCTTC
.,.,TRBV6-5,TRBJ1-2,CASSLAGAGNYGYTF,TGTGCCAGCAGTTTAGCGGGGGCAGGCAACTATGGCTACACCTTC
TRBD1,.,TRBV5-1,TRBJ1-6,CASSLGQGARSPLHF,TGCGCCAGCAGCTTGGGGCAGGGGGCTCGGTCACCCCTCCACTTT
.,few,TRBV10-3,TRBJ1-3,CAITQQGTGNTIYF,TGTGCCATCACCCAACAGGGTACTGGAAACACCATATATTTT
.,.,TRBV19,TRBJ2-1,CASISRTGSYNEQFF,TGTGCCAGTATCTCGAGAACCGGTTCCTACAATGAGCAGTTCTTC
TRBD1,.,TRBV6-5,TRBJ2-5,CASSRTGRETQYF,TGTGCCAGCAGCCGGACAGGGCGAGAGACCCAGTACTTC
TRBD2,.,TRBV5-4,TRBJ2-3,CASSLAGVSDTQYF,TGTGCCAGCAGTCTAGCGGGAGTCTCAGATACGCAGTATTTT
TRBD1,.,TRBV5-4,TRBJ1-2,CASSGDRVGYTF,TGTGCCAGCAGCGGGGACAGGGTTGGCTACACCTTC
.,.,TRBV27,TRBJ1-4,CASSRSATNEKLFF,TGTGCCAGCAGTCGGTCTGCAACTAATGAAAAACTGTTTTTT
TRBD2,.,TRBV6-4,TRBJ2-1,CASSDSGLAGEQFF,TGTGCCAGCAGTGACTCGGGACTAGCCGGTGAGCAGTTCTTC
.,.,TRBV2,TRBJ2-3,CASQGAVDTQYF,TGTGCCAGCCAGGGTGCCGTGGATACGCAGTATTTT